The 4 T cell receptor beta chains listed next were all sequenced from one sample in a study of blood T cell repertoires in COVID-19. Clones were read by immunoSEQ multiplex PCR, and TCRdb kept only the in-frame ones, dropping some. The sample carries some 280,000 clones, 89% recorded once. The specimen sequenced was peripheral blood. These receptors originate from a woman in her thirties or forties who had recovered from COVID-19.

The chain has TRBV12-3 or TRBV12-4 and TRBJ1-1; D remains ambiguous. V was cut by 6 bases and J by 8 bases, with 13 bases left in between. This CDR3 comprises 12 residues. As DNA, the CDR3 is TGTGCCAGCAGCCCCCCGGGCGGGGAAGCTTTCTTT. This gives the protein CASSPPGGEAFF.

The sample holds one count of this clone. The chain recombines TRBV30 with TRBJ2-7; 11 bases map to TRBD2. The CDR3 consists of 13 residues. V trimming: 4 bases; J trimming: 7 bases; junction bases outside the gene matches: 6. Per germline, CDR1 GTSNPN and CDR2 SVGIG (reference sequence). Here the CDR3 reads CAWTTSGVGEQYF. CDR3 sequence (DNA): TGTGCCTGGACGACTAGCGGGGTAGGGGAGCAGTACTTC.

V is TRBV27 and J is TRBJ2-5; 14 nucleotides align to TRBD2. J gave up 9 bases and V 4 bases, and 7 bases lay outside the gene matches. The length of the CDR3 is 15 residues. The V gene's germline CDR1 is MNHEY and CDR2 SMNVEV (reference sequence). The CDR3 loop is CASSSAGLAGVAQYF. CDR3 DNA sequence: TGTGCCAGCAGTTCCGCGGGACTAGCGGGAGTGGCCCAGTACTTC.

This clone was counted a few times. This chain uses TRBV6-6 with TRBJ1-6; no clear D. Trimming left V 2 bases short and J 9 bases short, with 11 bases between. The CDR3 covers 14 residues. Germline V gene data show CDR1 as MNHNY and CDR2 as SVGAGI (reference sequence). In DNA form, the CDR3 reads TGTGCCAGCAGTTACGGGCCTTCTGGTTCACCCCTCCACTTT. This encodes CASSYGPSGSPLHF.